This paragraph reports one T cell receptor beta chain. There are 13 residues in the CDR3. The V gene's germline CDR1 is SNHLY and CDR2 FYNNEI. Trimming took 8 bases from V and 5 from J; bases not matched to a gene: 8. This record comes from a study of cytomegalovirus exposure and HLA in healthy donors. Use of 60 Vbeta and 13 Jbeta primers characterized the PCR. Assay: immunoSEQ multiplex PCR; the TCRdb copy retains only in-frame clones and omits some. The data show about 120,000 clones, roughly 80% seen once. V gene TRBV2 combines with J gene TRBJ2-5; 7 bases agree with TRBD1. The receptor's source is a man aged 45-65 years in good health and CMV-seronegative. The sequenced sample consisted of PBMCs. The CDR3 DNA follows: TGTGCCAGCGGGACAGTTGTCGTGGAGACCCAGTACTTC. Residues: CASGTVVVETQYF.